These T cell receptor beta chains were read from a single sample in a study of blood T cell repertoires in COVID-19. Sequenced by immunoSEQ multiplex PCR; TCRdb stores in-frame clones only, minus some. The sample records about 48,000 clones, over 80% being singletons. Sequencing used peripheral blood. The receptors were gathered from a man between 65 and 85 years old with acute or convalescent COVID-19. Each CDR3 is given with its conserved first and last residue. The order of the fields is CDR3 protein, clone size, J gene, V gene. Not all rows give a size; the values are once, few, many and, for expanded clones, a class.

CDR3aa: CASSLGEYGYTF; abundance: NA; j_gene: TRBJ1-2; v_gene: TRBV11-2
CDR3aa: CASSLDRGTEAFF; abundance: NA; j_gene: TRBJ1-1; v_gene: TRBV28
CDR3aa: CAWSLTGQSPLHF; abundance: NA; j_gene: TRBJ1-6; v_gene: TRBV30
CDR3aa: CAVQTRGGNTIYF; abundance: NA; j_gene: TRBJ1-3; v_gene: TRBV30
CDR3aa: CASRTGLKMNTEAFF; abundance: few; j_gene: TRBJ1-1; v_gene: TRBV19
CDR3aa: CASSQGLEPREKLFF; abundance: NA; j_gene: TRBJ1-4; v_gene: TRBV4-2
CDR3aa: CASSLESGVGTGELFF; abundance: NA; j_gene: TRBJ2-2; v_gene: TRBV5-1
CDR3aa: CASSQDLAQSIPGELFF; abundance: NA; j_gene: TRBJ2-2; v_gene: TRBV4-3
CDR3aa: CASSQDSYGYTF; abundance: NA; j_gene: TRBJ1-2; v_gene: TRBV3-1/TRBV3-2
CDR3aa: CASSAPGQGNPEQYF; abundance: NA; j_gene: TRBJ2-7; v_gene: TRBV19
CDR3aa: CAIRPGQSYEQYF; abundance: NA; j_gene: TRBJ2-7; v_gene: TRBV10-3
CDR3aa: CASSPDTNYGYTF; abundance: NA; j_gene: TRBJ1-2; v_gene: TRBV5-5
CDR3aa: CASSLKLAGNEQFF; abundance: NA; j_gene: TRBJ2-1; v_gene: TRBV5-1
CDR3aa: CASSRAGGPYNEQFF; abundance: few; j_gene: TRBJ2-1; v_gene: TRBV7-2
CDR3aa: CASSTSTSVYEQYF; abundance: NA; j_gene: TRBJ2-7; v_gene: TRBV19
CDR3aa: CASSRRTGGEKLFF; abundance: NA; j_gene: TRBJ1-4; v_gene: TRBV5-6
CDR3aa: CASNELAGGLEQFF; abundance: NA; j_gene: TRBJ2-1; v_gene: TRBV2
CDR3aa: CSVRGGEATFF; abundance: NA; j_gene: TRBJ2-1; v_gene: TRBV29-1
CDR3aa: CASSPPGSASNTIYF; abundance: NA; j_gene: TRBJ1-3; v_gene: TRBV18
CDR3aa: CASSVLAGGYEQYF; abundance: NA; j_gene: TRBJ2-7; v_gene: TRBV9
CDR3aa: CASSTETGIAGELFF; abundance: NA; j_gene: TRBJ2-2; v_gene: TRBV5-1
CDR3aa: CASRGETQYF; abundance: once; j_gene: TRBJ2-5; v_gene: TRBV5-1
CDR3aa: CASSRGEGYTF; abundance: NA; j_gene: TRBJ1-2; v_gene: TRBV6-5
CDR3aa: CASSEQLADTQYF; abundance: NA; j_gene: TRBJ2-3; v_gene: TRBV6-4
CDR3aa: CASSLETGFNQPQHF; abundance: NA; j_gene: TRBJ1-5; v_gene: TRBV28
CDR3aa: CASSHYGQGGTNYGYTF; abundance: NA; j_gene: TRBJ1-2; v_gene: TRBV7-9
CDR3aa: CASSPRGGELDTQYF; abundance: NA; j_gene: TRBJ2-3; v_gene: TRBV4-3
CDR3aa: CASSLQLLTYNEQFF; abundance: NA; j_gene: TRBJ2-1; v_gene: TRBV11-2
CDR3aa: CATSSGLLAGVAGELFF; abundance: once; j_gene: TRBJ2-2; v_gene: TRBV15
CDR3aa: CSASDYQSVNTEAFF; abundance: NA; j_gene: TRBJ1-1; v_gene: TRBV20-1
CDR3aa: CAWSEGSGANVLTF; abundance: NA; j_gene: TRBJ2-6; v_gene: TRBV30
CDR3aa: CASSWDRGNQPQHF; abundance: NA; j_gene: TRBJ1-5; v_gene: TRBV19
CDR3aa: CASSSSTGYGYTF; abundance: NA; j_gene: TRBJ1-2; v_gene: TRBV27
CDR3aa: CASNPGPRAFF; abundance: NA; j_gene: TRBJ1-1; v_gene: TRBV27
CDR3aa: CASGLHVSGGAAYEQYF; abundance: NA; j_gene: TRBJ2-7; v_gene: TRBV27
CDR3aa: CASSRQGSNYGYTF; abundance: NA; j_gene: TRBJ1-2; v_gene: TRBV19
CDR3aa: CASSPRAVRAGELFF; abundance: NA; j_gene: TRBJ2-2; v_gene: TRBV7-2
CDR3aa: CASSQDRGQPNEKLFF; abundance: NA; j_gene: TRBJ1-4; v_gene: TRBV4-1
CDR3aa: CASSKTSGGAGETQYF; abundance: NA; j_gene: TRBJ2-5; v_gene: TRBV19
CDR3aa: CASSPPVGGYNEQFF; abundance: NA; j_gene: TRBJ2-1; v_gene: TRBV18
CDR3aa: CASGRGAGDTEAFF; abundance: few; j_gene: TRBJ1-1; v_gene: TRBV4-1
CDR3aa: CASSPYQDTQYF; abundance: NA; j_gene: TRBJ2-3; v_gene: TRBV28
CDR3aa: CAWADMETQYF; abundance: NA; j_gene: TRBJ2-5; v_gene: TRBV30
CDR3aa: CASSFGVLEQYF; abundance: NA; j_gene: TRBJ2-7; v_gene: TRBV12-3/TRBV12-4
CDR3aa: CASSPSGKTEAFF; abundance: NA; j_gene: TRBJ1-1; v_gene: TRBV18
CDR3aa: CASSMWTPPTNEKLFF; abundance: once; j_gene: TRBJ1-4; v_gene: TRBV19
CDR3aa: CAWAGTVTGNTIYF; abundance: NA; j_gene: TRBJ1-3; v_gene: TRBV30
CDR3aa: CASSILAERTDTQYF; abundance: NA; j_gene: TRBJ2-3; v_gene: TRBV19
CDR3aa: CASSFLSRESTNTGELFF; abundance: NA; j_gene: TRBJ2-2; v_gene: TRBV7-3
CDR3aa: CASRVGQGNTEAFF; abundance: NA; j_gene: TRBJ1-1; v_gene: TRBV11-2
CDR3aa: CASSLQVRSGANVLTF; abundance: once; j_gene: TRBJ2-6; v_gene: TRBV7-2
CDR3aa: CASSPQGVNTEAFF; abundance: few; j_gene: TRBJ1-1; v_gene: TRBV4-2
CDR3aa: CASSGGNLNQPQHF; abundance: NA; j_gene: TRBJ1-5; v_gene: TRBV6-2/TRBV6-3
CDR3aa: CASSLGDRWNTEAFF; abundance: NA; j_gene: TRBJ1-1; v_gene: TRBV5-1
CDR3aa: CASSLAGQGPYEQYF; abundance: NA; j_gene: TRBJ2-7; v_gene: TRBV5-4
CDR3aa: CASSSVSYEQYF; abundance: NA; j_gene: TRBJ2-7; v_gene: TRBV11-2
CDR3aa: CASSLGAFPGELFF; abundance: once; j_gene: TRBJ2-2; v_gene: TRBV11-3
CDR3aa: CASSLQGNQPQHF; abundance: few; j_gene: TRBJ1-5; v_gene: TRBV12-3/TRBV12-4
CDR3aa: CASSGASGRGNEQFF; abundance: NA; j_gene: TRBJ2-1; v_gene: TRBV7-2
CDR3aa: CASSPNRGRLGGTEAFF; abundance: NA; j_gene: TRBJ1-1; v_gene: TRBV18